This TCR beta chain was sequenced during a study of T cells in Graves' hyperthyroidism and ophthalmopathy. As for the study in general: Sampling of peripheral blood happened at initial diagnosis, prior to any treatment. Overall study findings and caveats: Classification by a 13 V-J model distinguished ophthalmopathy from stable hyperthyroidism.

RNA transcripts provided the source from which TCR beta CDR3 regions were amplified. HTBI primers drove first-round RT-PCR of the TCR CDR3. MiXCR, run by TCRdb on the multiplex PCR reads, gives a single entry per CDR3 protein. The sample carries under 400,000 distinct CDR3 sequences, about 13% recorded once. This clonotype showed up just a few times. The antigen is undetermined. The germline V and J ends were trimmed by 0 bases and 3 bases, with 15 bases remaining between them. CDR1 DFQATT and CDR2 SNEGSKA come from the germline V gene (reference sequence). The CDR3 length is 16 residues. This receptor was taken from a woman in her late teens or twenties with Graves' hyperthyroidism. The J gene is TRBJ1-5, the V gene TRBV20-1, with D perhaps TRBD1 (5 bases). Sequencing was carried out using blood. The CDR3 DNA is TGCAGTGCTAGAGATGGGGGGGGGGGATCCAATCAGCCCCAGCATTTT. Translating it yields CSARDGGGGSNQPQHF.